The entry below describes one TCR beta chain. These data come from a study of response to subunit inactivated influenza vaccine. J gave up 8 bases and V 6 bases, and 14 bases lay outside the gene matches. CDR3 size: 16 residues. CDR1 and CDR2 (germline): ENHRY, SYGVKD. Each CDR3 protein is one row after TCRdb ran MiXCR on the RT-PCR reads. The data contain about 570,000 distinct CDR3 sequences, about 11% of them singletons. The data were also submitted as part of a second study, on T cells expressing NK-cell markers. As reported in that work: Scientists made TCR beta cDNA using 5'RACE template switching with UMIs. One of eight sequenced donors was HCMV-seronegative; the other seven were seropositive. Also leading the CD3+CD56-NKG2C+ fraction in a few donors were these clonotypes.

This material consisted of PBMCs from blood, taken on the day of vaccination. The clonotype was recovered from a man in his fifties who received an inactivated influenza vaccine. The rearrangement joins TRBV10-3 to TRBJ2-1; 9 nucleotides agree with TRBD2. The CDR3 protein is CAIRPASGTGGDEQFF. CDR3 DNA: TGTGCCATCAGACCCGCTAGCGGGACTGGAGGGGATGAGCAGTTCTTC.